This passage covers 18 T cell receptor beta chains from one sample sequenced in a study of PD-1 blockade in classical Hodgkin lymphoma. Relapse after autologous stem cell transplantation occurred in every patient, and brentuximab vedotin exposure varied. TCRdb's copy holds only in-frame clones and misses some; the assay was immunoSEQ multiplex PCR. The sample yields about 15,000 clones, roughly 88% seen once. The sample was peripheral blood mononuclear cells (PBMCs), taken before the second cycle of nivolumab. The receptors originated from a human donor with classical Hodgkin lymphoma.

The V call is TRBV27, the J call TRBJ2-7; a weak D match, TRBD2 (6 bases). The CDR3 sequence is 14 residues long. In germline, CDR1 is MNHEY, CDR2 SMNVEV (reference sequence). V lost 5 bases and J 2 bases, leaving 13 bases between the germline ends. CDR3 nucleotide sequence: TGTGCCAGCAGTGGAGGGGACTTCGCCTACGAGCAGTACTTC. Its protein is CASSGGDFAYEQYF.

The chain has TRBV6-1 and TRBJ2-7; tentative D call: TRBD2 (7 bases). The CDR3 runs 15 residues. CDR1 and CDR2 (germline): MNHNS, SASEGT. Between the trimmed V and J ends, which lost 1 base and 4 bases, there was a span of 14 bases. CDR3 protein: CASSEGGGGGYEQYF. The CDR3 DNA follows: TGTGCCAGCAGTGAAGGGGGGGGCGGAGGGTACGAGCAGTACTTC.

There are a few counts of this clone. The chain carries TRBV23-1 and TRBJ1-5; 9 bases match TRBD1. TRBV23-1 is sorted into the ORF group, with uncertain function. J lost 3 bases, V lost 8 bases, and 5 bases had no gene match. This CDR3 spans 14 amino acids. CDR3 DNA sequence: TGCGCCAGCGGACAGGGGATACTCAATCAGCCCCAGCATTTT. Encoded protein: CASGQGILNQPQHF.

The chain links TRBV6-6 to TRBJ1-1; 7 nucleotides agree with TRBD1. This CDR3 contains 14 residues. The germline V gene has CDR1 MNHNY and CDR2 SVGAGI (reference sequence). The junction had 3 bases not matched to a gene; V was cut back by 4 bases and J by 1 base. The CDR3 DNA reads as TGTGCCAGCAGTTCACAGGGGTCGAACACTGAAGCTTTCTTT. This encodes CASSSQGSNTEAFF.

This clone was observed a single time. The rearrangement joins TRBV28 to TRBJ1-2; D not certain. The length of the CDR3 is 13 residues. V lost 3 bases, J lost 4 bases, and 9 bases lay in between. Germline-derived CDR1 and CDR2 are MDHEN and SYDVKM. This CDR3 is CASSLDSGYGYTF. The CDR3, as DNA: TGTGCCAGCAGTTTGGATTCGGGCTATGGCTACACCTTC.

J is TRBJ2-7 and V is TRBV6-5; D not certain. Germline-derived CDR1 and CDR2 are MNHEY and SVGAGI. There are 12 residues in the CDR3. V was shortened by 6 bases and J by 6 bases, with 12 bases between the two germline ends. This CDR3 is CASRTFVGEQYF. Here the CDR3 DNA reads TGTGCCAGCAGAACTTTCGTCGGCGAGCAGTACTTC.

Notes on this clone: The junction does not match germline at one end; this may be a read error. The gene calls are TRBV7-7 and TRBJ1-5; no firm D call. This CDR3 has 13 residues. The V gene's germline CDR1 is SSHAT and CDR2 FNYEAQ (reference sequence). Here the CDR3 DNA reads TGTGCTAGCAGCTTGGACTTGAATCAGCCCCAGCATTTT. It specifies CASSLDLNQPQHF.

The chain carries TRBV29-1 and TRBJ1-1, with D tentatively TRBD1 (5 bases). The CDR3 runs to 12 residues. Per germline, CDR1 SQVTM and CDR2 ANQGSEA. The V gene lost 8 bases and the J gene lost 8 bases, with 18 bases spanning the gap. DNA for the CDR3: TGCAGCCTTCTCACGGGGGGTCAGGAAGCTTTCTTT. Translated: CSLLTGGQEAFF. The full variable domain, rest sourced from reference TRBV29-1 and TRBJ1-1, is SAVISQKPSRDICQRGTSLTIQCQVDSQVTMMFWYRQQPGQSLTLIATANQGSEATYESGFVIDKFPISRPNLTFSTLTVSNMSPEDSSIYLCSLLTGGQEAFFGQGTRLTVV.

This chain joins TRBV2 and TRBJ2-7; no reliable D call. From germline, CDR1 is SNHLY and CDR2 FYNNEI. V was cut by 4 bases and J by 6 bases, with 7 bases left in between. The CDR3 loop spans 11 amino acids. CDR3 DNA: TGTGCCAGCAGTGGGGGATTCGAGCAGTACTTC. This encodes CASSGGFEQYF.

The genes are TRBV6-7 and TRBJ2-7; 9 bases map to TRBD1. TRBV6-7 is labeled an ORF, and its function is uncertain. There are 13 residues in the CDR3. Trimming removed 5 bases from V and 9 bases from J; junction bases left unmatched: 8. This chain's CDR3 is CASSNRGLGGQYF. CDR3 DNA sequence: TGTGCCAGCAGTAACAGGGGGCTCGGAGGGCAGTACTTC.

V gene TRBV4-1 combines with J gene TRBJ1-5, with TRBD1 matching 7 bases. This CDR3 has 15 residues. The germline V gene has CDR1 MGHRA and CDR2 YSYEKL. Losses at the gene ends were 1 base for V and 7 bases for J; bases not matched to a gene: 7. The CDR3 here is CASSQAPGQAQPQHF. CDR3 DNA sequence: TGCGCCAGCAGCCAAGCTCCCGGACAGGCCCAGCCCCAGCATTTT.

The genes are TRBV6-5 and TRBJ1-1; D gene unclear. This CDR3 has 14 amino acids. Trimming left V 5 bases short and J 1 base short, with 11 bases between. Germline CDR1 and CDR2: MNHEY and SVGAGI. Here the CDR3 reads CASSQSTGNTEAFF. The CDR3 DNA sequence: TGTGCCAGCAGTCAATCTACGGGGAACACTGAAGCTTTCTTT.

This clone was detected once. This sequence joins TRBV19 and TRBJ1-2, with unresolved D. Trimming cost V 1 base and J 1 base, with 7 bases left between them. CDR1 LNHDA and CDR2 SQIVND come from the germline V gene (reference sequence). The CDR3 has 14 residues. The CDR3 region is CASSIAGFNYGYTF. DNA for the CDR3: TGTGCCAGTAGTATAGCGGGGTTTAACTATGGCTACACCTTC.

This chain uses TRBV18 with TRBJ1-1; D not resolved. Trimming took off 1 base at V and 3 bases at J, with 3 bases between the two ends. CDR1 and CDR2 from the germline V gene are KGHSH and LQKENI. CDR3 length equals 12 residues. The CDR3 loop reads CASSPRDTEAFF. The CDR3 DNA follows: TGTGCCAGCTCACCACGGGACACTGAAGCTTTCTTT.

The chain carries TRBV19 and TRBJ2-1, with 8 nucleotides matching TRBD2. Germline V CDR1 and CDR2: LNHDA, SQIVND (reference sequence). J was trimmed by 8 bases and V by 7 bases; bases with no gene match: 10. This CDR3 spans 14 amino acids. The CDR3 loop reads CASNYRGGLDEQFF. For the CDR3, the DNA is TGTGCCAGTAACTATCGCGGGGGGCTGGATGAGCAGTTCTTC.

The chain employs TRBV19 and TRBJ2-1; 13 bases line up with TRBD2. Germline CDR1 LNHDA, CDR2 SQIVND (reference sequence). V lost 4 bases, J lost 9 bases, and 6 bases stayed unmatched. The CDR3 consists of 15 residues. The CDR3 region is CASSTWTSGRVEQFF. In DNA, the CDR3 is TGTGCCAGTAGTACCTGGACTAGCGGGAGAGTTGAGCAGTTCTTC.

This chain connects TRBV5-1 to TRBJ1-4; 7 bases fit TRBD1. The length of the CDR3 is 18 residues. V was clipped by 3 bases and J by 5 bases; unmatched bases: 16. CDR1 is SGHRS, CDR2 YFSETQ, per germline. The CDR3 region is CASSYPPRGEGANEKLFF. The CDR3 region has the DNA TGCGCCAGCAGCTACCCGCCAAGGGGCGAGGGGGCGAATGAAAAACTGTTTTTT.

The chain employs TRBV27 and TRBJ2-2; D possibly uses TRBD1 or TRBD2 (5 bases each). Trimming stripped 6 bases from V and 2 bases from J, with 16 bases between. The CDR3 covers 16 residues. Germline V gene data show CDR1 as MNHEY and CDR2 as SMNVEV (reference sequence). CDR3 coding DNA: TGTGCCAGCAGATATAATTGGGACGGCAACACCGGGGAGCTGTTTTTT. This translates into CASRYNWDGNTGELFF.